Here is one TCR beta chain with its context. Its antigen is undetermined. Time point meaning: recipient sample about 28 days before transplant, after cytoreduction. This specimen comes from a study of T cell clonotyping in hematopoietic cell transplantation. TCRdb keeps only in-frame clones here, not all; method: immunoSEQ multiplex PCR. The sample consists of around 21,000 clones, about 72% of them appearing once. Notes on the study in general: Pathologically expanded recipient clonotypes increased progressively from day 30 to day 180 as diversity fell. At the given depth, recipient repertoires were over 95% de novo clonotypes.

This TCR was sampled from a man between 60 and 75 years old with acute myeloid leukemia. Some clones in this sample may be carry-over from other donors' samples. Sample: peripheral blood mononuclear cells, taken before stem cell transplant.

The CDR3 DNA sequence: TGCGCCAGCAGCTTGCTCCAGGGCTACGAGCAGTACTTC. It is translated as CASSLLQGYEQYF. V and J are TRBV5-1 and TRBJ2-7; D possibly corresponds to TRBD1 (5 bases). Trimming removed 1 base from V and 3 bases from J, with 8 bases in between. Germline lookup yields CDR1 SGHRS and CDR2 YFSETQ. The CDR3 consists of 13 residues.